This T cell receptor beta chain comes out of a study of T cells in Graves' hyperthyroidism and ophthalmopathy. This clonotype was counted many times. Trimming shortened V by 3 bases and J by 10 bases, and 22 bases separated the two germline ends. Germline V CDR1 and CDR2: DFQATT, SNEGSKA (reference sequence). The CDR3 loop spans 15 amino acids. What was amplified from RNA transcripts were TCR beta CDR3 regions. First-round RT-PCR of the TCR CDR3 relied on the HTBI primer set. Via MiXCR, TCRdb re-called the multiplex PCR reads, giving one row per CDR3 protein. The table includes hundreds of thousands of distinct CDR3 sequences, around 15% detected once.

This receptor was obtained from a woman aged 18-29 years with Graves' hyperthyroidism. The chain joins TRBV20-1 to TRBJ1-5; a weak D match, TRBD1 (6 bases). Sequenced input: blood. CDR3 residues: CSASLINWDTEPQHF. The CDR3 nucleotides are TGCAGTGCTAGCCTTATTAATTGGGACACCGAACCCCAGCATTTT.